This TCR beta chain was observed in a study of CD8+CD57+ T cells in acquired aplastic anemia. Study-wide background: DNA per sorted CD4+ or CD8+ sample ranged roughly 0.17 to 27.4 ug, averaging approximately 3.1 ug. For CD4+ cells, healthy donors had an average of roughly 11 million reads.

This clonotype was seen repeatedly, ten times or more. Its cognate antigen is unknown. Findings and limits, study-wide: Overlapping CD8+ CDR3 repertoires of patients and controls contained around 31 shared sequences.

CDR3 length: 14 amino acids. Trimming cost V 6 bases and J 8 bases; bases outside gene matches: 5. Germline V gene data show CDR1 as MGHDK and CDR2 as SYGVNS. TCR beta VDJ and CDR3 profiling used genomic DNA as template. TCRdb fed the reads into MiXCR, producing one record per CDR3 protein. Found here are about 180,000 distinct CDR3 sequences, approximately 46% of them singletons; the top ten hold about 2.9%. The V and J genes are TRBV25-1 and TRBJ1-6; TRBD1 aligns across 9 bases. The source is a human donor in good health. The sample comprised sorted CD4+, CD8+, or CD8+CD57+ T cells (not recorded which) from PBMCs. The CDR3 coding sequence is TGTGCCAGCAGAGACAGGGGGAGACATTCACCCCTCCACTTT. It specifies CASRDRGRHSPLHF.